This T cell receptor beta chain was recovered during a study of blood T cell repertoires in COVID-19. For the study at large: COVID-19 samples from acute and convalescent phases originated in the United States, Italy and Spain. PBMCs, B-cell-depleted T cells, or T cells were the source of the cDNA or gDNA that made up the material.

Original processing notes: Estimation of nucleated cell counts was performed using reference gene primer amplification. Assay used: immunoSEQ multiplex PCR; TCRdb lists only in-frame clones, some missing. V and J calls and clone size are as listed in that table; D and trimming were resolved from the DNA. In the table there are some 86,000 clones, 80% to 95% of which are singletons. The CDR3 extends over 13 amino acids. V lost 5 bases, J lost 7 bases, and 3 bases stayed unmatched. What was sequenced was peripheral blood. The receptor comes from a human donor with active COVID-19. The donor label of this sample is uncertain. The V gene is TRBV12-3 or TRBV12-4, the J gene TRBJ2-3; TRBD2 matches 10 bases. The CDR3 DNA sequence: TGTGCCAGCAGTCAACTAGCGGGGTATACGCAGTATTTT. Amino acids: CASSQLAGYTQYF.